Sequencing of this TCR beta chain was carried out in a study of tumor-infiltrating lymphocytes in primary liver carcinoma. Looking at the study overall: There were tumors of stage T1-T3 N0M0, each 4.2 to 10 cm across. Study-level findings and limits: Reduced overlap was seen in tumor-adjacent and tumor-blood pairs versus tumor region pairs.

V was trimmed by 5 bases and J by 3 bases, leaving 5 bases between them. Germline CDR1 reads KGHDR; CDR2 reads SFDVKD. The CDR3 length is 12 residues. With regard to this clonotype: What it binds is not known.

Both RNA and DNA were isolated together from about 21-30 mg of bulk tissue that had not been sorted. Total RNA amounting to roughly 0.5 ug was the source from which TCR beta cDNA was made with a constant-region primer. A slightly modified ARM-PCR protocol with three nested multiplex PCR rounds produced these TCR beta libraries. It was with TRBV1-TRBV30 forward primers and a C-beta reverse primer that the first two PCR rounds were run, at roughly 10 cycles each. Each CDR3 protein gets one entry after TCRdb re-called the multiplex PCR reads with MiXCR. Of about 84,000 distinct CDR3 sequences detected, approximately 70% appear once; the ten largest clones hold roughly 21%.

The chain is built from TRBV24-1 and TRBJ2-3; no clear D. This sequence originates from a middle-aged man with primary liver carcinoma and hepatitis B virus infection. Sequencing was done on a sample of liver tumor tissue from sampling region 1. Sample subset: tumor region T1, superior pole. CDR3 amino acids: CATSVGTDTQYF. The CDR3 coding sequence is TGTGCCACCAGTGTGGGGACAGATACGCAGTATTTT.